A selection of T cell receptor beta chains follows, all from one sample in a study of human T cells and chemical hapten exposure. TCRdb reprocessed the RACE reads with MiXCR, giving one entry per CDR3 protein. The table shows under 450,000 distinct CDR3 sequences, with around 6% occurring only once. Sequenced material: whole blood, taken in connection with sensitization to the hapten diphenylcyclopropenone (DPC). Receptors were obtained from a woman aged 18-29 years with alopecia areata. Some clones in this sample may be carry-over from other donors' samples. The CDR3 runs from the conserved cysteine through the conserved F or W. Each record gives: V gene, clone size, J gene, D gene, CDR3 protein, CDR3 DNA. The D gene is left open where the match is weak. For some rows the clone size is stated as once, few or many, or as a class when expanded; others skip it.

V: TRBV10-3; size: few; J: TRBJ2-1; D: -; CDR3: CATREENDNEQFF; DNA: TGTGCCACGAGGGAGGAGAACGACAATGAGCAGTTCTTC
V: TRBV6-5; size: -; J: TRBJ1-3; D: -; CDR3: CASSYDVHRVLSGNTIYF; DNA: TGTGCCAGCAGTTACGACGTCCACAGGGTTCTCTCTGGAAACACCATATATTTT
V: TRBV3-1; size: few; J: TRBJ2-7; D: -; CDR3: CASSQVGGLTYEQYF; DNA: TGTGCCAGCAGCCAAGTGGGCGGACTGACCTACGAGCAGTACTTC
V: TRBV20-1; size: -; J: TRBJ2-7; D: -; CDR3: CSSEGDTDYEQYF; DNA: TGCAGTTCGGAAGGGGACACCGACTACGAGCAGTACTTC
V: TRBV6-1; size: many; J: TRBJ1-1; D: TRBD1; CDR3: CASSPGGRTGGPNEAFF; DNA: TGTGCCAGCAGTCCTGGGGGCCGGACAGGGGGCCCAAATGAAGCTTTCTTT
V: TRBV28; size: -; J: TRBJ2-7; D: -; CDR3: CASSLWAGNYEQYF; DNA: TGTGCCAGCAGCCTATGGGCAGGAAACTACGAGCAGTACTTC
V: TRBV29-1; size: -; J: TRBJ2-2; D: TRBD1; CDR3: CSAGQGAGELFF; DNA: TGCAGCGCTGGACAGGGCGCCGGGGAGCTGTTTTTT
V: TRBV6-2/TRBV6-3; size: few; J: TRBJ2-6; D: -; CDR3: CASVGGGAGANVLTF; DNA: TGTGCCAGCGTGGGAGGGGGCGCTGGGGCCAACGTCCTGACTTTC
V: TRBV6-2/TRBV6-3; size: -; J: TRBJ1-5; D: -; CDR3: CASSYSMPGWSSNQPQHF; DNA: TGTGCCAGCAGTTACTCGATGCCTGGCTGGAGTAGCAATCAGCCCCAGCATTTT
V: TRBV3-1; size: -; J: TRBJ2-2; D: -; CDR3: CASTLTGAGELFF; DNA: TGTGCCAGCACACTTACGGGGGCCGGGGAGCTGTTTTTT
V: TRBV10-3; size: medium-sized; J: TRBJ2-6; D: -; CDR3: CAISEYARGTGANVLTF; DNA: TGTGCCATCAGTGAGTACGCCCGAGGTACTGGGGCCAACGTCCTGACTTTC
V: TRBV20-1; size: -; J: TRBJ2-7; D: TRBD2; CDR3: CSARKRTSGAIGPYEQYF; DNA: TGCAGTGCTAGGAAACGGACTAGCGGGGCTATCGGCCCCTACGAGCAGTACTTC
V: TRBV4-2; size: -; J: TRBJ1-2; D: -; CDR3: CASSQASGFSYGYTF; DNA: TGTGCCAGCAGCCAAGCGAGTGGTTTCTCCTATGGCTACACCTTC
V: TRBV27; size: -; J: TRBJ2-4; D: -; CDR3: CASMRNLRGIQYF; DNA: TGTGCCAGCATGAGAAACCTCCGCGGCATTCAGTACTTC
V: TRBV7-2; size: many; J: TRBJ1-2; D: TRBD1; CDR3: CASNLGRDRGLSNYGYTF; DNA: TGTGCCAGCAACTTGGGCCGGGACAGGGGGCTCTCTAACTATGGCTACACCTTC
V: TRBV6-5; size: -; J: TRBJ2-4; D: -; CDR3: CASSPRGAGFENIQYF; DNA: TGTGCCAGCAGCCCCCGCGGGGCCGGATTCGAAAACATTCAGTACTTC
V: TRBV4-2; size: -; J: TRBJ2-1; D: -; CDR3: CASSPGGGEQFF; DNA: TGTGCCAGCAGCCCGGGGGGCGGTGAGCAGTTCTTC
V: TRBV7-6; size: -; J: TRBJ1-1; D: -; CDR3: CASSSVDRNTEAFF; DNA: TGTGCCAGCAGCTCCGTGGACAGAAACACTGAAGCTTTCTTT
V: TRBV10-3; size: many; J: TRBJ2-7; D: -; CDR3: CAISESGYEQYF; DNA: TGTGCCATCAGTGAGTCAGGGTACGAGCAGTACTTC
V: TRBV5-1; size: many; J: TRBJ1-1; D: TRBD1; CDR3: CASSIGGATEAFF; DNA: TGCGCCAGCAGCATAGGGGGCGCCACTGAAGCTTTCTTT
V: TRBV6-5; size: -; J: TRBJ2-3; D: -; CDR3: CASSYSSPATDTQYF; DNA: TGTGCCAGCAGTTACTCGAGCCCCGCCACAGATACGCAGTATTTT
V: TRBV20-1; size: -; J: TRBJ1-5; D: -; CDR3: CSARYGVPISNQPQHF; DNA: TGCAGTGCTAGGTACGGGGTTCCTATTAGCAATCAGCCCCAGCATTTT
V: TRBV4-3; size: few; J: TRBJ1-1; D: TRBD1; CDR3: CASSQEMGRGLYRTEAFF; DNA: TGCGCCAGCAGCCAAGAGATGGGCAGGGGGCTATATCGGACTGAAGCTTTCTTT
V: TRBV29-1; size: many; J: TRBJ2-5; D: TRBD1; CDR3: CSARDRSKETQYF; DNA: TGCAGCGCTAGGGACAGGAGTAAAGAGACCCAGTACTTC
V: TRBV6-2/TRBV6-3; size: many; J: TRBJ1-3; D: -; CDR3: CASSGVNGNTIYF; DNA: TGTGCCAGCTCCGGGGTTAACGGAAACACCATATATTTT
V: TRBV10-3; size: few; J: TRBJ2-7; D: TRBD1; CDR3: CATSTGGVLGEQYF; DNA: TGTGCCACCAGTACAGGGGGCGTTCTAGGCGAGCAGTACTTC
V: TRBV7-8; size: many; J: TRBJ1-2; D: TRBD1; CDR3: CASNQGQGNPNYGYTF; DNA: TGTGCCAGCAACCAGGGACAGGGGAACCCTAACTATGGCTACACCTTC
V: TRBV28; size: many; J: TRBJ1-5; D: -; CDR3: CASSLKGNLSNQPQHF; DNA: TGTGCCAGCAGTTTAAAAGGAAACCTTAGCAATCAGCCCCAGCATTTT
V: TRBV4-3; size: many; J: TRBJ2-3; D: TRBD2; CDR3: CASSQGRSSGVADTQYF; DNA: TGCGCCAGCAGCCAAGGGCGAAGTAGCGGGGTTGCAGATACGCAGTATTTT
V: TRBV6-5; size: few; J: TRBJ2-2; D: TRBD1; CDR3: CASSLSDRVKEELFF; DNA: TGTGCCAGCAGCCTAAGCGACAGGGTTAAGGAGGAGCTGTTTTTT
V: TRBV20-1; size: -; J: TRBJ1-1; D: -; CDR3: CSAKRQFIEAFF; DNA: TGCAGTGCGAAGAGACAGTTTATTGAAGCTTTCTTT
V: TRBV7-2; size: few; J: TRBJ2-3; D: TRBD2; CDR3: CASSPLAGGRSSTDTQYF; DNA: TGTGCCAGCAGCCCACTAGCGGGGGGGAGATCTAGCACAGATACGCAGTATTTT
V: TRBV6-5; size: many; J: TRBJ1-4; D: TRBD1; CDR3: CASSYDRAVDEKLFF; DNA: TGTGCCAGCAGTTACGACAGGGCAGTGGATGAAAAACTGTTTTTT
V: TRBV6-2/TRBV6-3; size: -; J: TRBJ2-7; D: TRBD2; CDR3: CASSTGGAYEQYF; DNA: TGTGCCAGCAGCACCGGGGGGGCCTACGAGCAGTACTTC
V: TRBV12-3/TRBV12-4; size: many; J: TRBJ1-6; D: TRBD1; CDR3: CASSPGTGSFSPLHF; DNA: TGTGCCAGCAGTCCAGGGACAGGGAGTTTTTCACCCCTCCACTTT
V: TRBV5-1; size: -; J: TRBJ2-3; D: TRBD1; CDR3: CASSNGQGTADTQYF; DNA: TGCGCCAGCAGCAACGGACAGGGGACGGCAGATACGCAGTATTTT
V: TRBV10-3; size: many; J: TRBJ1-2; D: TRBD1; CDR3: CAISEAGQGASGYTF; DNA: TGTGCCATCAGTGAAGCGGGACAGGGGGCGAGTGGCTACACCTTC
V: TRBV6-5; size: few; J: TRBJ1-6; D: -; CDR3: CASTRTEGSPLHF; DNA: TGTGCCAGCACCCGGACAGAAGGTTCACCCCTCCACTTT
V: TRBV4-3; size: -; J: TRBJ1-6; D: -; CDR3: CASSQDTGYSPLHF; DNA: TGCGCCAGCAGCCAAGATACAGGTTATTCACCCCTCCACTTT
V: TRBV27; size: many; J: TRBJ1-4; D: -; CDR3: CASSSNRATNEKLFF; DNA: TGTGCCAGCAGTAGTAACAGGGCAACTAATGAAAAACTGTTTTTT
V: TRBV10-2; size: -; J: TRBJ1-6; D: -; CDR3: CASSEASEFSSPPLHF; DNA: TGCGCCAGCAGTGAGGCTTCAGAATTCTCTTCTCCACCCCTCCACTTT
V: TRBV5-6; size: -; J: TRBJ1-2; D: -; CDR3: CASSLDDTTNYGYTF; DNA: TGTGCCAGCAGCTTGGACGATACCACTAACTATGGCTACACCTTC
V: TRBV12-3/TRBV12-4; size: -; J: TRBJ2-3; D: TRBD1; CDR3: CASRTGVGSTDTQYF; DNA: TGTGCCAGCAGGACAGGGGTCGGGTCCACAGATACGCAGTATTTT
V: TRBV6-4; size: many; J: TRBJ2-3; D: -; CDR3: CASGQGSTDTQYF; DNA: TGTGCCAGCGGGCAGGGGAGCACAGATACGCAGTATTTT
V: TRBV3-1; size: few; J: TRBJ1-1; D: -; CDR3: CASSQEDLGGTEAFF; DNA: TGTGCCAGCAGCCAGGAGGACCTGGGGGGCACTGAAGCTTTCTTT
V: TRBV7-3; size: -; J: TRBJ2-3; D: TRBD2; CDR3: CASSSPSSGGAGTQYF; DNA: TGTGCCAGCAGCTCGCCCTCTAGCGGGGGGGCGGGTACGCAGTATTTT
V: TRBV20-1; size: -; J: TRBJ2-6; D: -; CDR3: CSASGDSGANVLTF; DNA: TGCAGTGCTAGTGGAGACTCTGGGGCCAACGTCCTGACTTTC
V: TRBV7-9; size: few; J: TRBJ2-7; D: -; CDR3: CASSSSGNPYEQYF; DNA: TGTGCCAGCAGCTCCTCAGGGAACCCCTACGAGCAGTACTTC
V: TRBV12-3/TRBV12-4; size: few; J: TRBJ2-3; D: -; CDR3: CASLRERTQYF; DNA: TGTGCCAGCCTCCGGGAACGTACGCAGTATTTT
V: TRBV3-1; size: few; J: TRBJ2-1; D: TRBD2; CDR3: CASSQDPRQSGATYNEQFF; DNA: TGTGCCAGCAGCCAAGACCCCCGCCAGAGCGGGGCTACCTACAATGAGCAGTTCTTC
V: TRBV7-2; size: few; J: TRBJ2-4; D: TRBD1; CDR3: CASSSNSGGSGNIQYF; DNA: TGTGCCAGCAGCTCGAACTCAGGGGGCAGCGGAAACATTCAGTACTTC
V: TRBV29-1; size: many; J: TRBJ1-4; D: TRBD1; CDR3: CSVVLMTGDEKLFF; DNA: TGCAGCGTTGTACTCATGACAGGGGATGAAAAACTGTTTTTT
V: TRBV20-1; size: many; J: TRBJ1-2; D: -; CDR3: CSALHQVDYYGYTF; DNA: TGCAGTGCTTTACACCAGGTGGATTACTATGGCTACACCTTC
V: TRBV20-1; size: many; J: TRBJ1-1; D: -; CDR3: CSAPPHQGSVMNTEAFF; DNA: TGCAGTGCACCCCCGCACCAGGGGTCGGTTATGAACACTGAAGCTTTCTTT
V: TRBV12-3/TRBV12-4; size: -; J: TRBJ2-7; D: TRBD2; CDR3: CASSLAPGGNEQYF; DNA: TGTGCCAGCAGTTTAGCGCCGGGAGGGAACGAGCAGTACTTC